Each of the 25 T cell receptor beta chains below was sequenced from the same sample in a study of neurological immune-mediated disorders. TCRdb re-analysed the 5' RACE reads in MiXCR, keeping a single row per CDR3 protein. The table lists under 130,000 distinct CDR3 sequences, 11% of them singletons. As to time point: longitudinal time-point 3. Sequenced input: PBMCs. These receptors all come from a female donor with HTLV-1-associated myelopathy (HAM/TSP).

In its sample, this clonotype was seen many times. This chain uses TRBV12-3 or TRBV12-4 with TRBJ1-2, with D uncertain. The CDR3 sequence is 13 residues long. With 6 bases removed from V and 11 bases from J, the gap between germline ends came to 19 bases. CDR3 sequence reads: CASSLRSVAAYTF. The CDR3 coding sequence is TGTGCCAGCAGCCTCCGATCAGTGGCAGCTTACACCTTC.

This clonotype was detected ten times or more. The chain carries TRBV2 and TRBJ2-1; 10 nucleotides agree with TRBD2. With 5 bases clipped from V and 5 bases from J, the junction kept 3 bases outside the gene matches. Germline V gene data show CDR1 as SNHLY and CDR2 as FYNNEI. The CDR3 spans 14 residues. CDR3 bases: TGTGCCAGCAGTCTAGCGGGGGCCCACAATGAGCAGTTCTTC. Translating it yields CASSLAGAHNEQFF.

This clonotype was counted many times. The rearrangement links TRBV28 to TRBJ2-3; tentative D call: TRBD2 (6 bases). The V end was cut by 3 bases, the J end by 1 base, with 11 bases between. The CDR3 has 15 residues. Germline CDR1 and CDR2: MDHEN and SYDVKM. CDR3 bases: TGTGCCAGCAGTTTTGGCGGGGCCCGCACAGATACGCAGTATTTT. Its protein product is CASSFGGARTDTQYF.

The chain links TRBV10-1 to TRBJ2-3, with D possibly matching TRBD1 (5 bases). Trimming took off 4 bases at V and 7 bases at J, with 9 bases between the two ends. Germline V gene sequence: CDR1 WNHNN, CDR2 SYGVQD (reference sequence). CDR3 size: 12 residues. CDR3 sequence (DNA): TGCGCCAGCAGTGCAGGGCCATATACGCAGTATTTT. This codes for CASSAGPYTQYF.

The V and J genes are TRBV7-9 and TRBJ2-1; D gene unclear. The CDR3 spans 12 residues. V was pared by 2 bases and J by 6 bases, with 5 bases between. CDR1 is SEHNR and CDR2 is FQNEAQ in the germline V gene (reference sequence). The chain's CDR3 is CASSLNSNEQFF. The CDR3 coding sequence is TGTGCCAGCAGCTTAAATAGCAATGAGCAGTTCTTC.

In its sample, this clonotype was seen many times. V and J are TRBV5-1 and TRBJ2-3; D ambiguous. This CDR3 has 14 amino acids. The V end was cut by 4 bases, the J end by 0 bases, with 9 bases between. CDR1 and CDR2 from the germline V gene are SGHRS and YFSETQ. CDR3 loop: CASSAQASTDTQYF. Written as DNA, the CDR3 is TGCGCCAGCAGCGCTCAAGCCAGCACAGATACGCAGTATTTT.

In nucleotides, the CDR3 is TGTGCCAGCAGTTACTCGGGCCAAGAGGTCTCAAATTCACCCCTCCACTTT. Translation: CASSYSGQEVSNSPLHF. The V call is TRBV6-6, the J call TRBJ1-6, with D unresolved. The CDR3 length is 17 residues. CDR1 and CDR2 from the germline V gene are MNHNY and SVGAGI (reference sequence). Trimming took off 0 bases at V and 7 bases at J, with 16 bases between the two ends.

V and J are TRBV7-9 and TRBJ2-5; D is possibly TRBD1 (5 bases). V lost 3 bases, J lost 2 bases, and 10 bases lay in between. The CDR3 is 14 amino acids. From germline, CDR1 is SEHNR and CDR2 FQNEAQ (reference sequence). The CDR3 loop reads CASSFRVDQETQYF. In DNA form, the CDR3 reads TGTGCCAGCAGCTTCAGGGTGGATCAAGAGACCCAGTACTTC.

The chain couples TRBV10-3 to TRBJ2-3; D possibly corresponds to TRBD1 (6 bases). The CDR3 runs 14 residues. The germline V gene encodes CDR1 ENHRY and CDR2 SYGVKD. The V gene lost 10 bases and the J gene lost 0 bases, with 14 bases spanning the gap. The CDR3 bases are TGTGCCACGACCGGGACAACTAGCACAGATACGCAGTATTTT. Amino acid sequence: CATTGTTSTDTQYF.

This clonotype was counted a single time. A much larger clone is a single base away; this may be a read error. The V and J genes are TRBV3-1 and TRBJ2-1, with a possible D match to TRBD2 (6 bases). The CDR3 spans 15 residues. V dropped 4 bases and J dropped 13 bases, with 23 bases sitting between them. Germline V gene data show CDR1 as LGHDT and CDR2 as YNNKEL (reference sequence). As DNA, the CDR3 is TGTGCCAGCAGCCGCCAGGCGGGACCCCGCGGGACCCAGTTCTTC. Translation: CASSRQAGPRGTQFF.

A word on this clonotype: With a much larger clone just one base away, this may be a read error. The genes are TRBV20-1 and TRBJ2-1; maybe TRBD1 (6 bases). CDR1 DFQATT and CDR2 SNEGSKA come from the germline V gene (reference sequence). CDR3 length: 13 residues. DNA of the CDR3: TGCAGTGCTAGCCGGGACATCTACAATGAGAAGTTCTTC. It translates to CSASRDIYNEKFF.

This clonotype was seen many times. The V gene is TRBV20-1, the J gene TRBJ2-1, with D possibly TRBD2 on 7 matching bases. The CDR3 is 14 amino acids. Looked up from germline, CDR1 is DFQATT and CDR2 is SNEGSKA (reference sequence). Between the trimmed V and J ends, which lost 6 bases and 8 bases, there was a span of 20 bases. CDR3 sequence reads: CSAPDRRGAHEQFF. The CDR3 DNA reads TGCAGTGCCCCCGACCGACGGGGGGCCCATGAGCAGTTCTTC.

This chain connects TRBV28 to TRBJ2-5; TRBD1 matches 9 bases. The CDR3 spans 17 residues. The germline gives CDR1 MDHEN, CDR2 SYDVKM. V trimming: 3 bases; J trimming: 1 base; junction bases outside the gene matches: 9. DNA of the CDR3: TGTGCCAGCAGTTTCGCCTCCCGGGACAGGGTCCAAGAGACCCAGTACTTC. Residues: CASSFASRDRVQETQYF.

V usage is TRBV5-1 and J usage is TRBJ2-3, with a weak D call TRBD1 (6 bases). Germline V gene data show CDR1 as SGHRS and CDR2 as YFSETQ. The CDR3 extends over 16 amino acids. With 0 bases removed from V and 8 bases from J, the gap between germline ends came to 19 bases. This CDR3 reads CASSLEVIRTESTQYF. CDR3 in DNA: TGCGCCAGCAGCTTGGAGGTGATTAGGACAGAAAGTACGCAGTATTTT.

This clonotype was observed many times. CDR3 coding DNA: TGTGCCAGCAGCACGACCTCCAACCCCAACACCGGGGAGCTGTTTTTT. Translating it yields CASSTTSNPNTGELFF. The V gene is TRBV9, the J gene TRBJ2-2; D is uncertain. The germline V and J ends were trimmed by 4 bases and 2 bases, with 15 bases remaining between them. The CDR3 runs to 16 residues. Germline CDR1 SGDLS, CDR2 YYNGEE.

At least ten counts were recorded for this clonotype. This chain connects TRBV5-1 to TRBJ2-3; D assignment may be TRBD1 or TRBD2 (5 bases each). The CDR3 totals 15 residues. CDR1 SGHRS and CDR2 YFSETQ come from the germline V gene. The V end lost 4 bases, the J end lost 1 base, and 13 bases lay between the germline ends. In nucleotides, the CDR3 is TGCGCCAGCAGCCTACTGATGGGGGGCACAGATACGCAGTATTTT. Translating it yields CASSLLMGGTDTQYF.

There are many counts of this clonotype. The genes are TRBV24-1 and TRBJ2-1; D gene uncertain. V gave up 4 bases and J gave up 6 bases, with 9 bases separating them. This CDR3 comprises 13 residues. The germline gives CDR1 KGHDR, CDR2 SFDVKD. In DNA form, the CDR3 reads TGTGCCACCAGTGAATGGGAAGTCAATGAGCAGTTCTTC. It translates to CATSEWEVNEQFF.

At least ten counts were recorded for this clonotype. Here the CDR3 reads CSARGLNRAYEQYF. The CDR3 nucleotides are TGCAGTGCTAGAGGCCTTAATCGGGCGTACGAGCAGTACTTC. The chain uses TRBV20-1 and TRBJ2-7; D gene ambiguous. Germline assignment: CDR1 DFQATT and CDR2 SNEGSKA (reference sequence). The V and J ends lost 1 base and 4 bases respectively, with 14 bases between them. This CDR3 is 14 amino acids long.

The chain recombines TRBV7-2 with TRBJ2-1; maybe TRBD2 (7 bases). Trimming cost V 3 bases and J 0 bases, with 12 bases left between them. This CDR3 comprises 16 residues. Germline V gives CDR1 SGHTA, CDR2 FQGNSA. The CDR3 coding sequence is TGTGCCAGCAGCTTTTCGGGGGGCAGCTCCTACAATGAGCAGTTCTTC. Its translation is CASSFSGGSSYNEQFF.

In its sample, this clonotype was seen many times. The rearrangement links TRBV5-1 to TRBJ1-1, with D unclear. The V end was cut by 4 bases, the J end by 1 base, with 8 bases between. The CDR3 consists of 13 residues. The germline gives CDR1 SGHRS, CDR2 YFSETQ. CDR3 in amino acids: CASSRGGNTEAFF. CDR3 coding DNA: TGCGCCAGCAGCCGGGGAGGGAACACTGAAGCTTTCTTT.

The chain is built from TRBV5-1 and TRBJ2-2; 9 bases are a match to TRBD1. The CDR3 has 15 amino acids. The germline V gene encodes CDR1 SGHRS and CDR2 YFSETQ. J lost 3 bases, V lost 7 bases, and 7 bases had no gene match. CDR3 protein: CASRRDRVHTGELFF. The CDR3 bases are TGCGCCAGCCGACGGGACAGGGTTCACACCGGGGAGCTGTTTTTT.

This clonotype has a count of ten or more. The chain combines TRBV5-6 with TRBJ2-7; 7 bases map to TRBD1. This CDR3 region has 13 residues. Per the germline V gene, CDR1 is SGHDT and CDR2 is YYEEEE. V lost 3 bases, J lost 3 bases, and 3 bases stayed unmatched. The CDR3 nucleotides read TGTGCCAGCAGCTCGGGACAGCTCTACGAGCAGTACTTC. Translation gives CASSSGQLYEQYF.

There are many counts of this clonotype. The chain links TRBV4-1 to TRBJ2-7; 7 nucleotides line up with TRBD1. Looked up from germline, CDR1 is MGHRA and CDR2 is YSYEKL. The CDR3 is made up of 16 amino acids. J was trimmed by 4 bases and V by 0 bases; bases with no gene match: 9. CDR3 sequence (DNA): TGCGCCAGCAGCCAAGATAACGCACAGGGGTGGTACGAGCAGTACTTC. It encodes CASSQDNAQGWYEQYF.

This clonotype was recorded at least ten times. This rearrangement joins TRBV20-1 to TRBJ2-2; 7 nucleotides line up with TRBD1. The germline V gene encodes CDR1 DFQATT and CDR2 SNEGSKA (reference sequence). The trim removed 3 bases at V and 4 bases at J, leaving 8 bases unmatched. The CDR3 covers 15 residues. The CDR3 protein is CSARLGPGGTGELFF. The CDR3 coding sequence is TGCAGTGCTAGGTTGGGGCCAGGGGGCACCGGGGAGCTGTTTTTT.

This clonotype came up many times. The chain has TRBV2 and TRBJ1-1; D ambiguous. The V end was cut by 3 bases, the J end by 4 bases, with 9 bases between. Germline V gene lookup returns CDR1 SNHLY and CDR2 FYNNEI. CDR3 length: 13 residues. The CDR3 sequence is CASSDFESTEAFF. The CDR3 DNA follows: TGTGCCAGCAGTGACTTCGAAAGCACTGAAGCTTTCTTT.